This entry is about one T cell receptor beta chain. These data originate in a study of blood T cells in healthy people across ages. Next came a second PCR, run for about 7 to 12 cycles, which used a sample-barcoded 5' primer along with a J-beta primer mix. Carrying 12 random nucleotides, a template-switch adaptor labeled each individual cDNA molecule. TCRdb fed the 5' RACE reads into MiXCR, producing one record per CDR3 protein. This table holds approximately 780,000 distinct CDR3 sequences, roughly 24% found once. The germline gives CDR1 DFQATT, CDR2 SNEGSKA (reference sequence). The CDR3 runs 13 residues. These records were also assigned to another study, of T cells of mothers and their children. This second report adds: From each mother came over 9 million TCR beta CDR3 reads, and from each child came 2.5 million to 3 million. In related and unrelated pairs alike, thymic selection shapes TCR recombination output, with inherited differences minor.

Sequenced sample: blood. The V gene is TRBV20-1, the J gene TRBJ2-5, with 9 nucleotides matching TRBD1. The J call may be wrong; the DNA end is better matched by TRBJ2-1. The clonotype was recovered from a boy younger than 18 in good health. The CDR3 coding sequence is TGCAGTGCCCAGGGACAGGGAACCAATGAGCAGTTCTTC. Residues: CSAQGQGTNEQFF.